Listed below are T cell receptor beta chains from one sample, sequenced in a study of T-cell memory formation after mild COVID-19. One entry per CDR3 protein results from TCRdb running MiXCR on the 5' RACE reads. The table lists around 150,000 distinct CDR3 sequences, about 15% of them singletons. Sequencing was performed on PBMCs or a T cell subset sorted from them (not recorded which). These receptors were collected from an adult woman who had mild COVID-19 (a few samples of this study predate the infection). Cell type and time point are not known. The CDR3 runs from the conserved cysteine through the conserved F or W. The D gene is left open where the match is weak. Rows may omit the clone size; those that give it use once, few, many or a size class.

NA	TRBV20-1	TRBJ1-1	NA	CSASRGSGGTEAFF	TGCAGTGCTAGTCGGGGTTCCGGGGGGACTGAAGCTTTCTTT
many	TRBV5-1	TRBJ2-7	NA	CASSFFGGSYEQYF	TGCGCCAGCAGCTTCTTCGGGGGCTCCTACGAGCAGTACTTC
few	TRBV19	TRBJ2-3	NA	CASSMAADTQYF	TGTGCCAGTAGTATGGCGGCAGATACGCAGTATTTT
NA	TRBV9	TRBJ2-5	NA	CASGGQGETQYF	TGTGCCAGCGGGGGGCAGGGGGAGACCCAGTACTTC
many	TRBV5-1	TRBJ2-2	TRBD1	CASSEGQGATGELFF	TGCGCCAGCAGCGAGGGACAGGGAGCCACCGGGGAGCTGTTTTTT
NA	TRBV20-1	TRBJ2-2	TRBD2	CSARIASGGAVGELFF	TGCAGTGCTAGAATCGCTAGCGGGGGGGCCGTCGGGGAGCTGTTTTTT
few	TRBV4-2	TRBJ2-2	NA	CASSQTRGENTGELFF	TGTGCCAGCAGCCAAACCAGGGGGGAGAACACCGGGGAGCTGTTTTTT
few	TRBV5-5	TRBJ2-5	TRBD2	CASSLRASGGLGVSEQETQYF	TGTGCCAGCAGCTTGAGGGCTAGCGGGGGGCTCGGGGTTTCGGAGCAAGAGACCCAGTACTTC
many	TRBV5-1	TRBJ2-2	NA	CASSSRGQGHTGELFF	TGCGCCAGCAGCTCCCGAGGGCAGGGGCACACCGGGGAGCTGTTTTTT
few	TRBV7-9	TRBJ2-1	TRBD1	CASSFVIRDSYNEQFF	TGTGCCAGCAGCTTTGTGATCCGGGACAGTTACAATGAGCAGTTCTTC
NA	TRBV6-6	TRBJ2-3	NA	CASTALLILRDTDTQYF	TGTGCCAGCACCGCCCTCCTAATCCTCCGCGACACAGATACGCAGTATTTT
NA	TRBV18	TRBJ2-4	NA	CASSPLGEGAKNIQYF	TGTGCCAGCTCACCTCTCGGCGAGGGGGCCAAAAACATTCAGTACTTC
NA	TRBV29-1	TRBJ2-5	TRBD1	CSVTGNQETQYF	TGCAGCGTGACAGGGAACCAAGAGACCCAGTACTTC
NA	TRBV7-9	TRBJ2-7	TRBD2	CASSYSGKGYEQYF	TGTGCCAGCAGCTATAGCGGGAAGGGCTACGAGCAGTACTTC
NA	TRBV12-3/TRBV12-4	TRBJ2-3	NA	CASSLVAFGTDTQYF	TGTGCCAGCAGTTTAGTAGCGTTTGGCACAGATACGCAGTATTTT
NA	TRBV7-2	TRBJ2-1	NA	CASSFLADINEQFF	TGTGCCAGCAGCTTCCTGGCGGACATCAATGAGCAGTTCTTC
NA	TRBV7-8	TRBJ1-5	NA	CASSFKDRPFGNQPQHF	TGTGCCAGCAGCTTCAAAGACAGGCCCTTCGGCAATCAGCCCCAGCATTTT
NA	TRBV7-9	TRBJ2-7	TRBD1	CASSTRDREEQYF	TGTGCCAGCAGCACACGGGACAGAGAGGAGCAGTACTTC
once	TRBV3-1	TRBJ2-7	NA	CASSQVKGYEQYF	TGTGCCAGCAGCCAAGTTAAAGGCTACGAGCAGTACTTC
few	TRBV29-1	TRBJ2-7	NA	CSVSGSGDPYEQYF	TGCAGCGTGTCGGGTAGCGGAGACCCCTACGAGCAGTACTTC
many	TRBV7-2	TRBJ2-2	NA	CASSLGRNTGELFF	TGTGCCAGCAGCTTAGGGCGGAACACCGGGGAGCTGTTTTTT
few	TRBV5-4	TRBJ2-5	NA	CASSYRQFQETQYF	TGTGCCAGCAGCTATCGACAGTTCCAAGAGACCCAGTACTTC
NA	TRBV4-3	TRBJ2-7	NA	CASSQTVGYEQYF	TGCGCCAGCAGCCAAACGGTGGGCTACGAGCAGTACTTC
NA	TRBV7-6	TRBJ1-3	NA	CASSFRFRENGNTIYF	TGTGCCAGCAGCTTTCGGTTCAGGGAGAACGGAAACACCATATATTTT
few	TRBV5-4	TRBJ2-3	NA	CASSLYLRGTGDTQYF	TGTGCCAGCAGCTTATACCTCAGGGGAACGGGAGATACGCAGTATTTT
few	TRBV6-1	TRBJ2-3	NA	CASSDQTREPVDTQYF	TGTGCCAGCAGTGACCAGACTAGGGAGCCAGTGGATACGCAGTATTTT
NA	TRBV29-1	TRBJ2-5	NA	CSSGSKETQYF	TGCAGTTCCGGCTCAAAAGAGACCCAGTACTTC
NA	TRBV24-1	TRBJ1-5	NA	CATSDSRGDQPQHF	TGTGCCACCAGTGATTCCCGGGGAGATCAGCCCCAGCATTTT
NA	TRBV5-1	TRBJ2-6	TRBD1	CASSSGTGNGANVLTF	TGCGCCAGCAGCTCCGGGACAGGGAATGGGGCCAACGTCCTGACTTTC
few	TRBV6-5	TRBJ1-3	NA	CASSYGTVGNTIYF	TGTGCCAGCAGTTACGGCACAGTAGGAAACACCATATATTTT
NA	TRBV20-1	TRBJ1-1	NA	CSARIGAALDEAFF	TGCAGTGCTAGGATCGGGGCGGCCCTAGATGAAGCTTTCTTT
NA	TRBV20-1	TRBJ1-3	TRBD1	CSARAGGSGNTIYF	TGCAGTGCTAGAGCAGGGGGATCTGGAAACACCATATATTTT
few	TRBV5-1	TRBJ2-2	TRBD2	CASSLRTSEVTGELFF	TGCGCCAGCAGCTTACGGACTAGCGAGGTCACCGGGGAGCTGTTTTTT
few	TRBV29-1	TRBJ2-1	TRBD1	CSVRTGGVNEQFF	TGCAGCGTTCGGACAGGGGGTGTCAATGAGCAGTTCTTC
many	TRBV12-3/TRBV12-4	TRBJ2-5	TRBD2	CASSPGLAPQYF	TGTGCCAGCAGTCCAGGACTAGCTCCCCAGTACTTC
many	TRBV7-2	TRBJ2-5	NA	CASSFSGETQYF	TGTGCCAGCAGCTTTTCGGGGGAGACCCAGTACTTC